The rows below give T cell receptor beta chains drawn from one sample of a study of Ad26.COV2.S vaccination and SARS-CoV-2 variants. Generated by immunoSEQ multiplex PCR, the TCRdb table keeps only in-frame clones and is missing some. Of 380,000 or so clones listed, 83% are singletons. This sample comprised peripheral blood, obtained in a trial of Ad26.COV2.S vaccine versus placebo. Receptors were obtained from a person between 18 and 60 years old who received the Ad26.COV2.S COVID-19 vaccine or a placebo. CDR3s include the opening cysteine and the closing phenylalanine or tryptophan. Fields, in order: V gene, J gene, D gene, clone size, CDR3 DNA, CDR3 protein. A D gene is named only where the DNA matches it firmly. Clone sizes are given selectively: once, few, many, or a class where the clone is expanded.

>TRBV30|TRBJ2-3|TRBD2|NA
TGTGCCTGGAGCGGGCCTGGGCTAGCGGGCACAGATACGCAGTATTTT
CAWSGPGLAGTDTQYF
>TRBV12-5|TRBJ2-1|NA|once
TGTGCTAGTGGTTGGATGGGGACGTTTGACAATGAGCAGTTCTTC
CASGWMGTFDNEQFF
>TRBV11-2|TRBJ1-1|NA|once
TGTGCCAGCAGCTTGACATTGACAGTAACTGAAGCTTTCTTT
CASSLTLTVTEAFF
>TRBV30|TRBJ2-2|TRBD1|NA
TGTGCCTGGAGTAGGCGGGACAGGGGAAGAACCGGGGAGCTGTTTTTT
CAWSRRDRGRTGELFF
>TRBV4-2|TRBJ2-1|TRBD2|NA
TGTGCCAGCAGCCAAGCTAGCGGGGGGGGAAATGAGCAGTTCTTC
CASSQASGGGNEQFF
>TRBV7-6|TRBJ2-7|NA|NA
TGTGCCAGCACCCCGAAGTATGGTAGCTCCTACGAGCAGTACTTC
CASTPKYGSSYEQYF
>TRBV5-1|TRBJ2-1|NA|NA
TGCGCCAGCAGCTTGGGTCCCTCGCTGGGTGAGCAGTTCTTC
CASSLGPSLGEQFF
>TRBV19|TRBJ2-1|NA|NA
TGTGCCAGTAGAAGAGCGGCCAACAATGAGCAGTTCTTC
CASRRAANNEQFF
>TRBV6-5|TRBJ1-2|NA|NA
TGTGCCAGCAGTTCCTCGCGCCAGGGGCGGAACGGCTACACCTTC
CASSSSRQGRNGYTF
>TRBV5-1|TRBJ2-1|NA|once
TGCGCCAGCCGATCCCGGGGATACGATGAGCAGTTCTTC
CASRSRGYDEQFF
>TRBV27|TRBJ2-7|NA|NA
TGTGCCAGCAGTTTAGCGAGTGCCTACGAGCAGTACTTC
CASSLASAYEQYF
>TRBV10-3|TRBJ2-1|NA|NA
TGTGCCATCAGTCTCAGCGTTGGGTACTCCTACAATGAGCAGTTCTTC
CAISLSVGYSYNEQFF
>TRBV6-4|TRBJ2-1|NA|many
TGTGCCAGCAGTGACTCGGACAACAATGAGCAGTTCTTC
CASSDSDNNEQFF
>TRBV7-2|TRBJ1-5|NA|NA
TGTGCCAGCAGCTTAGTGGGGGGGCTCTATCAGCCCCAGCATTTT
CASSLVGGLYQPQHF
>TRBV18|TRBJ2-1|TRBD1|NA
TGTGCCAGCTCATCCCGGACAGGGAAAGGGTACAATGAGCAGTTCTTC
CASSSRTGKGYNEQFF
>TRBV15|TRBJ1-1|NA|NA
TGTGCCACCAGCTTGAGGGGGAACACTGAAGCTTTCTTT
CATSLRGNTEAFF
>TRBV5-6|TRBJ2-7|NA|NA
TGTGCCAGCAGCTTGGCCGGGATCTACGAGCAGTACTTC
CASSLAGIYEQYF
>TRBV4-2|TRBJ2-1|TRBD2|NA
TGTGCCAGCAGCCAGGCGTTAGCGGGGGGCCTGAATGAGCAGTTCTTC
CASSQALAGGLNEQFF
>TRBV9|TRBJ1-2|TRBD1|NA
TGTGCCAGCAGCGTAGGGGACAGCTTACTTAACTATGGCTACACCTTC
CASSVGDSLLNYGYTF
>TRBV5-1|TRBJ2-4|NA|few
TGCGCCAGCACCCCCCCGGCAGAAAACATTCAGTACTTC
CASTPPAENIQYF